The T cell receptor (beta chain) described here comes from a study of Graves' ophthalmopathy and Graves' hyperthyroidism. The sample holds many counts of this clonotype. Beta-chain TCR CDR3 regions were amplified from RNA transcripts. A first-round RT-PCR used HTBI primers, followed by a second-round multiplex PCR. TCRdb called the multiplex PCR reads again in MiXCR, with one record for every CDR3 protein. Among about 370,000 distinct CDR3 sequences listed, 17% were seen once. Exclusion criteria comprised other autoimmune diseases, uncontrolled infections, pregnancy or lactation in patients. From fresh peripheral blood, over 9 ml in volume, the PBMCs were obtained. Sequenced material: peripheral blood. The receptor was isolated from an adult woman with stable Graves' hyperthyroidism.

The chain's CDR3 is CASSARDGALGNTIYF. The CDR3, as DNA: TGTGCCAGCAGCGCCCGGGACGGGGCCCTTGGAAACACCATATATTTT. The chain is built from TRBV9 and TRBJ1-3, with D perhaps TRBD1 (5 bases). Germline-derived CDR1 and CDR2 are SGDLS and YYNGEE. The V end was cut by 3 bases, the J end by 3 bases, with 16 bases between. The CDR3 loop spans 16 amino acids.